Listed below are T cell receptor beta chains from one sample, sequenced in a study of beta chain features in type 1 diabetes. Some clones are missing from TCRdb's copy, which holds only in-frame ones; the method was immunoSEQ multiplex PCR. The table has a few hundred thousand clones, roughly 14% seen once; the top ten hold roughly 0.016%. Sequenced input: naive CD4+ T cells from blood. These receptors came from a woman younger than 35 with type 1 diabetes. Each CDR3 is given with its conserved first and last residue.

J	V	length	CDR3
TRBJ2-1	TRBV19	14	CASSKGQTHNEQFF
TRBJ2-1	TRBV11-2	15	CASSLAGGFGNEQFF
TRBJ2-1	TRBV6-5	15	CASSPDRSSYNEQFF
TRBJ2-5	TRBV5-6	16	CASSLLWGGHQETQYF
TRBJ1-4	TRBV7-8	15	CASSLAFGGGEKLFF
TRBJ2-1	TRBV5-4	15	CASSPRGLASGEQFF
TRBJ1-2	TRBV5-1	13	CASSLDSLDGYTF
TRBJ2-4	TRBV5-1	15	CASSLTVLAKNIQYF
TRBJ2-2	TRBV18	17	CASSPPRLAGGTGELFF
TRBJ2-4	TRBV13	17	CASSQQGPSLSKNIQYF
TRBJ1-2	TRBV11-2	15	CASSLEGTGFYGYTF
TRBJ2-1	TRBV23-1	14	CASGSGRSYNEQFF
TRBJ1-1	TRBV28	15	CASIEGAGGFTEAFF
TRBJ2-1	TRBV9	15	CASSVGGRTYNEQFF
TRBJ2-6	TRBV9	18	CASSVALAGASGANVLTF
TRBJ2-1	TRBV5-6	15	CASSRRGEGYNEQFF
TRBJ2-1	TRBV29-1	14	CSLTGINSYNEQFF
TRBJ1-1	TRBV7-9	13	CASSTTEIDEAFF
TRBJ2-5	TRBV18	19	CASSPFLGIQGAGQETQYF
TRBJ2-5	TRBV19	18	CASSMGSPLAGGGETQYF
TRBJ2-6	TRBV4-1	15	CASSQTGSGANVLTF